The TCR beta chain described here comes from a study of cytomegalovirus exposure and HLA in healthy donors. The junction had 6 bases not matched to a gene; V was cut back by 0 bases and J by 4 bases. This CDR3 is built from 15 residues. Germline V CDR1 and CDR2: SGHRS, YFSETQ. General study points: Immune exposure information available was restricted to CMV serostatus.

In regard to this clone: The antigen is undetermined.

Both 60 Vbeta primers and 13 Jbeta primers went into the PCR. Data came from immunoSEQ multiplex PCR; TCRdb stores just in-frame clones and leaves some out. Of about 150,000 clones in the sample, around 9% are singletons; the top ten hold 6.5% to 9%. Material for sequencing was PBMCs. The chain links TRBV5-1 to TRBJ1-2, with 7 bases aligning to TRBD1. This receptor was obtained from a woman aged 35 to 49 in good health and CMV-seropositive. The CDR3 region is CASSLGQGVSYGYTF. CDR3 in DNA: TGCGCCAGCAGCTTGGGACAGGGAGTTTCCTATGGCTACACCTTC.